A selection of T cell receptor beta chains follows, all from one sample in a study of T cells expressing NK-cell markers. TCRdb reprocessed the 5' RACE reads; each CDR3 protein has one entry and no DNA is given. The sample's table shows 200,000 to 300,000 distinct CDR3 sequences. Specimen: blood T cells: a sorted CD56 or NKG2C T cell subset, CD4+ or CD8+ T cells, or bulk PBMC T cells (not recorded which). Every receptor here comes from a young man in good health. CDR3s include the opening cysteine and the closing phenylalanine or tryptophan.

v_gene: TRBV5-1
j_gene: TRBJ1-1
CDR3aa: CASSSTRGGANTEAFF

v_gene: TRBV9
j_gene: TRBJ1-4
CDR3aa: CASSVGPGDEKLFF

v_gene: TRBV6-5
j_gene: TRBJ1-6
CDR3aa: CASSYGRDRGSSPLHF

v_gene: TRBV5-1
j_gene: TRBJ1-1
CDR3aa: CASSLDRANTEAFF

v_gene: TRBV15
j_gene: TRBJ1-2
CDR3aa: CATSREGGYGYGYTF

v_gene: TRBV18
j_gene: TRBJ1-3
CDR3aa: CASSPPAQGPGNTIYF

v_gene: TRBV6-5
j_gene: TRBJ2-3
CDR3aa: CASSYGASGAARADTQYF

v_gene: TRBV11-2
j_gene: TRBJ2-3
CDR3aa: CASSLLARPPHPDTQYF

v_gene: TRBV9
j_gene: TRBJ2-5
CDR3aa: CASSDQSRLAGRETQYF

v_gene: TRBV6-1
j_gene: TRBJ2-2
CDR3aa: CASSAGLRGTGELFF

v_gene: TRBV5-1
j_gene: TRBJ2-3
CDR3aa: CASSPGLAGPRSDTQYF

v_gene: TRBV20-1
j_gene: TRBJ2-3
CDR3aa: CSAMFDGSTDTQYF

v_gene: TRBV4-3
j_gene: TRBJ2-7
CDR3aa: CASSQLVGSGGYEQYF

v_gene: TRBV18
j_gene: TRBJ2-2
CDR3aa: CASSPQGTSNTGELFF

v_gene: TRBV4-3
j_gene: TRBJ2-3
CDR3aa: CASSQRRGDTQYF

v_gene: TRBV6-1
j_gene: TRBJ1-2
CDR3aa: CASSDSQGSYGYTF

v_gene: TRBV7-2
j_gene: TRBJ2-7
CDR3aa: CASSLLAGLYEQYF

v_gene: TRBV12-3/TRBV12-4
j_gene: TRBJ1-2
CDR3aa: CASSLGVYGYTF

v_gene: TRBV6-1
j_gene: TRBJ2-1
CDR3aa: CASRSGLANEQFF

v_gene: TRBV12-3/TRBV12-4
j_gene: TRBJ2-1
CDR3aa: CASSHGQDEQFF

v_gene: TRBV6-2/TRBV6-3
j_gene: TRBJ2-7
CDR3aa: CASRPGTSGPSREQYF

v_gene: TRBV20-1
j_gene: TRBJ2-3
CDR3aa: CSAQSGRAPDTQYF

v_gene: TRBV24-1
j_gene: TRBJ1-5
CDR3aa: CATSDRRGPGQPQHF

v_gene: TRBV5-1
j_gene: TRBJ1-1
CDR3aa: CASSLSTGQIMNTEAFF

v_gene: TRBV29-1
j_gene: TRBJ2-6
CDR3aa: CSVGATGGARGANVLTF

v_gene: TRBV10-1
j_gene: TRBJ1-5
CDR3aa: CASILSGDNQPQHF

v_gene: TRBV12-3/TRBV12-4
j_gene: TRBJ1-1
CDR3aa: CASRASHRPETEAFF

v_gene: TRBV12-3/TRBV12-4
j_gene: TRBJ2-1
CDR3aa: CASSLYVLGREGYNEQFF

v_gene: TRBV6-5
j_gene: TRBJ2-1
CDR3aa: CASSYSRGSEQFF

v_gene: TRBV28
j_gene: TRBJ2-1
CDR3aa: CASSPRRTSYHNEQFF

v_gene: TRBV20-1
j_gene: TRBJ1-5
CDR3aa: CSAREEIALPNQPQHF